This T cell receptor beta chain was documented in a study of spatial heterogeneity in lung cancer. The CDR3 runs 14 residues. CDR1 and CDR2 (germline): SNHLY, FYNNEI. Trimming removed 5 bases at V and 3 bases at J, with 11 bases between. The time point was: blood at routine non-recurrence follow-up after resection. A unique molecular identifier was attached to every TCR cDNA molecule. TCRdb itself ran the 5' RACE reads through MiXCR, one entry per CDR3 protein. The repertoire holds 15,000 to 20,000 distinct CDR3 sequences, with approximately 9.1% as singletons. The chain carries TRBV2 and TRBJ1-5; D not resolved. The source of this sequence is a female donor with early-stage non-small cell lung cancer. The material was PBMCs, obtained at follow-up. The CDR3 sequence: CASSLTEVNQPQHF. CDR3 in DNA: TGTGCCAGCAGTCTAACAGAAGTCAATCAGCCCCAGCATTTT.